This TCR beta chain was identified during a study of identical twins. Germline lookup yields CDR1 MDHEN and CDR2 SYDVKM. CDR3 size: 16 residues. V gave up 5 bases and J gave up 0 bases, with 14 bases separating them. TCRdb called the 5' RACE reads again in MiXCR, with one record for every CDR3 protein. The data contain some 570,000 distinct CDR3 sequences, approximately 20% of them seen just once; the ten biggest clones take up approximately 0.52%. This sample also appeared in a second study, on yellow fever vaccine responses in identical twins.

The receptor comes from a woman in her late teens or twenties in good health. This chain joins TRBV28 and TRBJ1-5; D might be TRBD1 (5 bases). Sequenced: CD4+ T cells sorted from blood. The CDR3 protein is CASSNILRGSNQPQHF. The CDR3 nucleotides read TGTGCCAGCAGTAACATCCTAAGGGGTAGCAATCAGCCCCAGCATTTT.